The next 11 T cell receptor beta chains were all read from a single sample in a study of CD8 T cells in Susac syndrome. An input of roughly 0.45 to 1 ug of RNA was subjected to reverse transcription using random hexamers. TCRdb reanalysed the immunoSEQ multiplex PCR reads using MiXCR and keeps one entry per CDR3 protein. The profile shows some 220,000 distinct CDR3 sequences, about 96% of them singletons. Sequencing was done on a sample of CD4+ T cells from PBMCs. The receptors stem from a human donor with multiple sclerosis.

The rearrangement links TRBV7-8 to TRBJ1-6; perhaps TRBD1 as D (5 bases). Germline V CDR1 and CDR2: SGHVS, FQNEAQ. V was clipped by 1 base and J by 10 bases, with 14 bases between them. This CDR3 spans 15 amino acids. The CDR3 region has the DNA TGTGCCAGCAGCTTAGGGTCTGGGTCAGGGTCACCCCTCCACTTT. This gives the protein CASSLGSGSGSPLHF.

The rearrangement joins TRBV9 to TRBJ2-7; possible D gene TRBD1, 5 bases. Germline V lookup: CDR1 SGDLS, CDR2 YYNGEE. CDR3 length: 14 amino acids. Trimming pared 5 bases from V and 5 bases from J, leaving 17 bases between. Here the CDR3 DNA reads TGTGCCAGCAGTGTGACCCAGGGTACCAACGAGCAGTACTTC. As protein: CASSVTQGTNEQYF.

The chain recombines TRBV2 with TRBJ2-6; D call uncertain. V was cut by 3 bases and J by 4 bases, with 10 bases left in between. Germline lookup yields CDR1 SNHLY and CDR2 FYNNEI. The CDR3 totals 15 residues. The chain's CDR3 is CASSDGPSGANVLTF. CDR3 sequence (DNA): TGTGCCAGCAGTGACGGCCCGTCCGGGGCCAACGTCCTGACTTTC.

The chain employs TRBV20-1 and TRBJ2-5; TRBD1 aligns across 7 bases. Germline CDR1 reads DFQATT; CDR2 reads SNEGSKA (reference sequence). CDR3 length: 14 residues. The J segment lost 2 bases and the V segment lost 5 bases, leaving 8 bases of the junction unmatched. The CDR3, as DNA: TGCAGTGCTCCTACCGGACAGGAACAAGAGACCCAGTACTTC. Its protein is CSAPTGQEQETQYF.

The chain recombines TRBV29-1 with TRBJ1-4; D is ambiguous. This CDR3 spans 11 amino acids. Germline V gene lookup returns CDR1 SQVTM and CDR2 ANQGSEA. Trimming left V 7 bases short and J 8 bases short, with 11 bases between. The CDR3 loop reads CSGRTAEKLFF. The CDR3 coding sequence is TGCAGCGGTCGGACGGCAGAAAAACTGTTTTTT.

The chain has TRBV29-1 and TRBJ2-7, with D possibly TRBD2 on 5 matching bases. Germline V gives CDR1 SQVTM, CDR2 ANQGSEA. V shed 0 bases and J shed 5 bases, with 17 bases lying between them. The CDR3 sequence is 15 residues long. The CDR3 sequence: CSVEDPRGSGNEQYF. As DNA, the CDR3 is TGCAGCGTTGAAGATCCGCGAGGGAGCGGCAACGAGCAGTACTTC.

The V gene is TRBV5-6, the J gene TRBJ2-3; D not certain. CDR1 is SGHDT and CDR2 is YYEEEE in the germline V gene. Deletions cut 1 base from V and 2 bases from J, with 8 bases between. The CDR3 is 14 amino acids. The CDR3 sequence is CASSLLHNTDTQYF. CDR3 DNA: TGTGCCAGCAGCTTGTTGCATAACACAGATACGCAGTATTTT.

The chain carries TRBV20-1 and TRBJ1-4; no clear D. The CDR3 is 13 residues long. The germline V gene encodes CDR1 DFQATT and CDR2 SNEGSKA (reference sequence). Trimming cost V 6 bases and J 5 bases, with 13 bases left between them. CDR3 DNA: TGCAGTGCGGGCAGGAAAGGGAATGAAAAACTGTTTTTT. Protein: CSAGRKGNEKLFF.

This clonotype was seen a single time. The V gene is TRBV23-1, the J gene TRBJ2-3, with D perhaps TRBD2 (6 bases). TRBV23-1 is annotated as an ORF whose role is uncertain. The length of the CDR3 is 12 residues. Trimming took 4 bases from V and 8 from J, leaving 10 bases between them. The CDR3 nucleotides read TGCGCCAGCAGTCCGGGGGACGTTACGCAGTATTTT. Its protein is CASSPGDVTQYF.

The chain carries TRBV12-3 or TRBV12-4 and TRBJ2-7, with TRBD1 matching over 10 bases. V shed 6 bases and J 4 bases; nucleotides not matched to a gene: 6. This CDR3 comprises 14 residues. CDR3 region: CASRRQGAKYEQYF. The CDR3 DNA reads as TGTGCCAGCAGGCGACAGGGGGCGAAGTACGAGCAGTACTTC.

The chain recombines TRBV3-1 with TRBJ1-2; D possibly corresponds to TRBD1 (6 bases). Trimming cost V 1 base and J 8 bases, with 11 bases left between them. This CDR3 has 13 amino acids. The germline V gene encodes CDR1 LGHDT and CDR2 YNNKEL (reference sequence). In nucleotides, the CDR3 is TGTGCCAGCAGCCAAGGCAGGGGTCGCGGCTACACCTTC. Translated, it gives CASSQGRGRGYTF.